One and the same sample provided the 5 T cell receptor beta chains below, sequenced in a study of a mutant IDH1 vaccine in newly diagnosed glioma (dated by TCRdb to the early 2020s). The protocol used for the library was the immunoSEQ multiplex PCR assay. This is the immuneACCESS table as TCRdb keeps it, with only in-frame sequences that have V and J called. A part of the clones is gone; compared with another copy, unresolved V genes explain less than half, and the rest is unexplained. The sample includes fewer than 85,000 clones, with around 85% observed a single time. The ten largest clones take up 2.9% of the sample. The sample's time point label, in plain terms: baseline, week 1 (first vaccination visit). This sample's treatment or condition label indicates: pre-vaccination baseline after standard-of-care therapy. The specimen comprised PBMCs, sampled from a glioma patient treated with radiotherapy, temozolomide or both. The receptors were gathered from a man between 25 and 39 years old with glioma.

The chain couples TRBV4-1 to TRBJ1-2, with D uncertain. The CDR3 has 15 amino acids. V was pared by 0 bases and J by 0 bases, with 8 bases between. Germline V gene lookup returns CDR1 MGHRA and CDR2 YSYEKL. CDR3 nucleotides: TGCGCCAGCAGCCAAGATTTTGGTCCTAACTATGGCTACACCTTC. This translates into CASSQDFGPNYGYTF.

Turning to this clone: This same CDR3 is encoded by further DNA sequences in the sample. This rearrangement joins TRBV19 to TRBJ1-4, with 8 bases matching TRBD1. CDR1 LNHDA and CDR2 SQIVND come from the germline V gene (reference sequence). The CDR3 has 18 amino acids. V shed 3 bases, J shed 0 bases, and the junction held 9 bases outside the gene matches. Here the CDR3 DNA reads TGTGCCAGTAGTATCATCCAGGGGGCAAGGGCAACTAATGAAAAACTGTTTTTT. Amino acids: CASSIIQGARATNEKLFF.

The chain recombines TRBV7-9 with TRBJ2-7; 8 bases are shared with TRBD1. This CDR3 contains 15 residues. After removal of 5 bases from V and 2 bases from J, the junction contained 8 bases not matched to a gene. Per germline, CDR1 SEHNR and CDR2 FQNEAQ (reference sequence). The CDR3 protein is CASSNPGTGAYEQYF. CDR3 sequence (DNA): TGTGCCAGCAGCAATCCCGGGACAGGTGCCTACGAGCAGTACTTC.

This clone has more than one count but fewer than ten. The V gene is TRBV5-1, the J gene TRBJ2-1; weak D call: TRBD2 (6 bases). Germline CDR1 reads SGHRS; CDR2 reads YFSETQ. V was shortened by 5 bases and J by 2 bases, with 20 bases between the two germline ends. The CDR3 runs to 17 residues. CDR3: CASSYPASGSTYNEQFF. CDR3 nucleotides: TGCGCCAGCAGTTATCCGGCGAGCGGGTCAACCTACAATGAGCAGTTCTTC.

This clone appeared once. The V call is TRBV5-1, the J call TRBJ1-5, with 10 positions matching TRBD1. CDR3 size: 15 residues. V shed 4 bases, J shed 4 bases, and the junction held 5 bases outside the gene matches. The germline V gene has CDR1 SGHRS and CDR2 YFSETQ. This CDR3 reads CASSRGQGLNQPQHF. In nucleotides, the CDR3 is TGCGCCAGCAGCAGGGGACAGGGGTTGAATCAGCCCCAGCATTTT. The entire variable domain, with the rest obtained from reference TRBV5-1 and TRBJ1-5, is as follows: KAGVTQTPRYLIKTRGQQVTLSCSPISGHRSVSWYQQTPGQGLQFLFEYFSETQRNKGNFPGRFSGRQFSNSRSEMNVSTLELGDSALYLCASSRGQGLNQPQHFGDGTRLSIL.